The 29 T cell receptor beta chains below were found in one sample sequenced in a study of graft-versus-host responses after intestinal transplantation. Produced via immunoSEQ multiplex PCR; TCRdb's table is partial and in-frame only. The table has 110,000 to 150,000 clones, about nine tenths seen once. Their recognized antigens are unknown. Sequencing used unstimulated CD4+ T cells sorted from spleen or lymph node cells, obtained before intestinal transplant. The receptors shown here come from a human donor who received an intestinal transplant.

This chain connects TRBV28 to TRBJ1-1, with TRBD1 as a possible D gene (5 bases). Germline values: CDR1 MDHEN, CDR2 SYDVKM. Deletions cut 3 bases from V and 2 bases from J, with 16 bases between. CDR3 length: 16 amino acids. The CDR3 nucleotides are TGTGCCAGCAGTTTTGGGGCAGGGAACTCTAACACTGAAGCTTTCTTT. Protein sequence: CASSFGAGNSNTEAFF.

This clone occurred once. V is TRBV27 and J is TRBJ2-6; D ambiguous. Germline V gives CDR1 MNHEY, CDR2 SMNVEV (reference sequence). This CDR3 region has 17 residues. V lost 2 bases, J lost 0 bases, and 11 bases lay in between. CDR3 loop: CASSLNKRLSGANVLTF. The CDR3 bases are TGTGCCAGCAGTTTAAATAAGAGGCTCTCTGGGGCCAACGTCCTGACTTTC.

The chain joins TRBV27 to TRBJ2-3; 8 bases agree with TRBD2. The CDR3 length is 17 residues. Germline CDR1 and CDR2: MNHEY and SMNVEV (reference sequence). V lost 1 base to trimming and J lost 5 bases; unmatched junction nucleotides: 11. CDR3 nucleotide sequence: TGTGCCAGCAGTTTATGGGCCGTCCGGGAGGGCGGAGATACGCAGTATTTT. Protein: CASSLWAVREGGDTQYF.

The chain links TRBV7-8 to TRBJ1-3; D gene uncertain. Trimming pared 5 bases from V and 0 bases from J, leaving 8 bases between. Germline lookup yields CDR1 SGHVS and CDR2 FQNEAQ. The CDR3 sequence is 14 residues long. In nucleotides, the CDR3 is TGTGCCAGCAGCGACGTGGGCTCTGGAAACACCATATATTTT. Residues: CASSDVGSGNTIYF.

CDR3 amino acids: CASSLAQYNSPLHF. CDR3 nucleotides: TGTGCCAGCAGCTTAGCACAGTATAATTCACCCCTCCACTTT. V and J are TRBV7-2 and TRBJ1-6; D unresolved. The CDR3 has 14 residues. In germline, CDR1 is SGHTA, CDR2 FQGNSA. The V gene lost 0 bases and the J gene lost 4 bases, with 4 bases spanning the gap.

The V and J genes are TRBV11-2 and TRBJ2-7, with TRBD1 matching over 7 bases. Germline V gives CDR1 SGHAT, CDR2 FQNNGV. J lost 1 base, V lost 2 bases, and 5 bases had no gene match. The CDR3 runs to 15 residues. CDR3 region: CASSLQTGTSYEQYF. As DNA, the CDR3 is TGTGCCAGCAGCTTACAGACAGGGACGTCCTACGAGCAGTACTTC. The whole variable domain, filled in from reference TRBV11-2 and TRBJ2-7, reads EAGVAQSPRYKIIEKRQSVAFWCNPISGHATLYWYQQILGQGPKLLIQFQNNGVVDDSQLPKDRFSAERLKGVDSTLKIQPAKLEDSAVYLCASSLQTGTSYEQYFGPGTRLTVT.

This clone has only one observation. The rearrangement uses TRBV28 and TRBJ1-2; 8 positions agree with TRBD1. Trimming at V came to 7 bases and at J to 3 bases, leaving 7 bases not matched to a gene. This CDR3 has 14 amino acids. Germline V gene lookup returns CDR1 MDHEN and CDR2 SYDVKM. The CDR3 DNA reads TGTGCCAGCATGGTCAGGGGGCACGACTATGGCTACACCTTC. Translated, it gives CASMVRGHDYGYTF.

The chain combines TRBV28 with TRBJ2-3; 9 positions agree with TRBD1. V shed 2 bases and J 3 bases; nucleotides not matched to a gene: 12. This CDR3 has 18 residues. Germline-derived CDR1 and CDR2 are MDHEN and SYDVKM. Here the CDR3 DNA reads TGTGCCAGCAGTTTACCCCGACCGGACAGGGGTCGAACAGATACGCAGTATTTT. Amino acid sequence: CASSLPRPDRGRTDTQYF.

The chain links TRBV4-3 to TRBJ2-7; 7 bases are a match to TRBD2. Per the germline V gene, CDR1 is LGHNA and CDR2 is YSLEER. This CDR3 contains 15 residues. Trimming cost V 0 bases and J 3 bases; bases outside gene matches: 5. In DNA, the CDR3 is TGCGCCAGCAGCCAAGATTGGCTAGCGGACTACGAGCAGTACTTC. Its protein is CASSQDWLADYEQYF.

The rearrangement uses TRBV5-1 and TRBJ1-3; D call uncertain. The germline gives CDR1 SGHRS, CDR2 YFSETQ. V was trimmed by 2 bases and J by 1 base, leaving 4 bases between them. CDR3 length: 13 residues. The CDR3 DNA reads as TGCGCCAGCAGCTTATATTCTGGAAACACCATATATTTT. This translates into CASSLYSGNTIYF.

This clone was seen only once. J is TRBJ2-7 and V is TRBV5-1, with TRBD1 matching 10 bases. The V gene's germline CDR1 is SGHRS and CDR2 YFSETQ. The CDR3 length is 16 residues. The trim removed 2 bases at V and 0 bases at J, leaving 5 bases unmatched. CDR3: CASSLTRTGGSYEQYF. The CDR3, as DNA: TGCGCCAGCAGCTTAACTCGGACAGGGGGCTCCTACGAGCAGTACTTC.

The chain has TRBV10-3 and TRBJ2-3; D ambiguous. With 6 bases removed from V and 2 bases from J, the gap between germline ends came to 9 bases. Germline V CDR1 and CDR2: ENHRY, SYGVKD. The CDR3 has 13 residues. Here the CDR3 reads CAIRGQTTDTQYF. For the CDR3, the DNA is TGTGCCATCAGAGGGCAGACCACAGATACGCAGTATTTT.

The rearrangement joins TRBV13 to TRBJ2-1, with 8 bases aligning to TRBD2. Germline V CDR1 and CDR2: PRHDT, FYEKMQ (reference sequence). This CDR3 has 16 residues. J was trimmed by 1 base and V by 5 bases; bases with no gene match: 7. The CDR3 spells CASSPVGTRSYNEQFF. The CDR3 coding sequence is TGTGCCAGCAGCCCAGTGGGGACTAGGTCCTACAATGAGCAGTTCTTC.

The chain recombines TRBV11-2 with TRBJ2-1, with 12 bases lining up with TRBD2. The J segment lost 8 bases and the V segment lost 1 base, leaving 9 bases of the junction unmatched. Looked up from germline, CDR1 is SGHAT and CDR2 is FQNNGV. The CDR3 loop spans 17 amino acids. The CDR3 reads CASSLGRLAGARDEQFF. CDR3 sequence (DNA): TGTGCCAGCAGCTTAGGTAGACTAGCGGGAGCGCGGGATGAGCAGTTCTTC.

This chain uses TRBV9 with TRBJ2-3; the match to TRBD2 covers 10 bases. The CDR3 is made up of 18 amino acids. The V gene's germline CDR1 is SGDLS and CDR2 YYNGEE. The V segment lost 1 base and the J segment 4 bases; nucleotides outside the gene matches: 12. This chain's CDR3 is CASSVRAGGPQEADTQYF. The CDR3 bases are TGTGCCAGCAGCGTAAGAGCGGGAGGGCCTCAAGAGGCAGATACGCAGTATTTT.

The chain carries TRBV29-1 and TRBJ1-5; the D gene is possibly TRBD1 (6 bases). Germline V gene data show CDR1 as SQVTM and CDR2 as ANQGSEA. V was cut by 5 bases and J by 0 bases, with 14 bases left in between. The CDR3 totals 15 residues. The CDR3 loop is CSVRYTGNSNQPQHF. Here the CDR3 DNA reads TGCAGCGTTCGGTACACAGGGAATAGCAATCAGCCCCAGCATTTT.

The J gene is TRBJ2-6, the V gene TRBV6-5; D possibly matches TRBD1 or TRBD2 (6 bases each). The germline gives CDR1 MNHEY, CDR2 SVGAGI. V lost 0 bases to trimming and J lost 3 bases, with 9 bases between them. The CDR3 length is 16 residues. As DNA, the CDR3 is TGTGCCAGCAGTTACTCGAGGGGGGTTGGGGCCAACGTCCTGACTTTC. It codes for CASSYSRGVGANVLTF.

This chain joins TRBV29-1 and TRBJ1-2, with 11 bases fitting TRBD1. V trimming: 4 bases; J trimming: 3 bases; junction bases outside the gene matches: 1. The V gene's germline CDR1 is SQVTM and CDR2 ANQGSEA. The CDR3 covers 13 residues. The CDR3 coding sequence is TGCAGCGTTGGGACAGGGGGCGACTATGGCTACACCTTC. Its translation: CSVGTGGDYGYTF.

For the CDR3, the DNA is TGTGCCAGCTCACCAACCAATCAGCCCCAGCATTTT. Protein sequence: CASSPTNQPQHF. The chain carries TRBV18 and TRBJ1-5; no firm D call. CDR3 length: 12 residues. V lost 2 bases and J 3 bases, leaving 2 bases between the germline ends. The V gene's germline CDR1 is KGHSH and CDR2 LQKENI.

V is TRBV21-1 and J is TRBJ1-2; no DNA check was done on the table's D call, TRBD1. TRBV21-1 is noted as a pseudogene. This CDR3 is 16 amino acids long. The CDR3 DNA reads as TGTGCCAGCAGCAAGTGGGACAGGGACTCCGGGAATGGCTACACCTTC. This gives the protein CASSKWDRDSGNGYTF.

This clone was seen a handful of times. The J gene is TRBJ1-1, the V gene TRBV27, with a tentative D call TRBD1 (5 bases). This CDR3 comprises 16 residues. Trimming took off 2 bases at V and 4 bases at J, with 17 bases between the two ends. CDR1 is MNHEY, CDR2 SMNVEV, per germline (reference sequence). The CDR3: CASSLGLGRVGTEAFF. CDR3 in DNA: TGTGCCAGCAGTTTAGGGTTGGGCAGGGTTGGCACTGAAGCTTTCTTT.

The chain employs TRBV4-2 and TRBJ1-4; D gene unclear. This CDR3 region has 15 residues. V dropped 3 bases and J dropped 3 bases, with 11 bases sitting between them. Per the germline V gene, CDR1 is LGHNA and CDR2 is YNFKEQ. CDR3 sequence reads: CASSHRQKPNEKLFF. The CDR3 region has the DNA TGTGCCAGCAGCCATAGACAAAAGCCTAATGAAAAACTGTTTTTT.

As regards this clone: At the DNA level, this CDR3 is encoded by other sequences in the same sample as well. Here the CDR3 DNA reads TGTGCCAGCAGCGTACAGGGCACCGGGGAGCTGTTTTTT. Translation gives CASSVQGTGELFF. V gene TRBV9 combines with J gene TRBJ2-2, with D tentatively TRBD1 (5 bases). Germline CDR1 reads SGDLS; CDR2 reads YYNGEE. Trimming left V 1 base short and J 4 bases short, with 5 bases between. The length of the CDR3 is 13 residues.

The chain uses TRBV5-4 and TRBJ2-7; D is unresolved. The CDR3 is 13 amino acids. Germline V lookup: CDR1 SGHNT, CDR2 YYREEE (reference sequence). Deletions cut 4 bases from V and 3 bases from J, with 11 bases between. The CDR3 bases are TGTGCCAGCAGCGTGGACGTCGGCTACGAGCAGTACTTC. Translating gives CASSVDVGYEQYF.

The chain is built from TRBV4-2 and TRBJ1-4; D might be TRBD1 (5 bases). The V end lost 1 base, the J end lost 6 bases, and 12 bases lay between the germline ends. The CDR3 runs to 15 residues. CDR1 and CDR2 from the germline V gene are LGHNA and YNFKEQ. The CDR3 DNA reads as TGTGCCAGCAGCCAAGGGGGGGAGGACTATGAAAAACTGTTTTTT. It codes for CASSQGGEDYEKLFF.

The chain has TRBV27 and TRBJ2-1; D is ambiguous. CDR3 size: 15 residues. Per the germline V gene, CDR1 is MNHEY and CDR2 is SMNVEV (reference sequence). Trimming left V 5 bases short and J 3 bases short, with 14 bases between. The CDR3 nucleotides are TGTGCCAGCAGTGCCGTGGACGGGCTCTACAATGAGCAGTTCTTC. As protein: CASSAVDGLYNEQFF.

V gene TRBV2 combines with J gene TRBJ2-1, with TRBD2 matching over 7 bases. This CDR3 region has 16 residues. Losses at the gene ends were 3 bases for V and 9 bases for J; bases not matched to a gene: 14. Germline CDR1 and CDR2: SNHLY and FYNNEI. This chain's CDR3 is CASSEDRWEGQSEQFF. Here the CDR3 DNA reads TGTGCCAGCAGTGAGGATCGGTGGGAGGGCCAAAGTGAGCAGTTCTTC.

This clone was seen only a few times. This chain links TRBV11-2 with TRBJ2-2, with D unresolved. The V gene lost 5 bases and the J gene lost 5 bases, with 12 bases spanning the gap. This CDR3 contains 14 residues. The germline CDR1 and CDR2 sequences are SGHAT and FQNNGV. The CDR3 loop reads CASSPVSWTGELFF. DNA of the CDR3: TGTGCCAGCAGCCCTGTTAGTTGGACCGGGGAGCTGTTTTTT.

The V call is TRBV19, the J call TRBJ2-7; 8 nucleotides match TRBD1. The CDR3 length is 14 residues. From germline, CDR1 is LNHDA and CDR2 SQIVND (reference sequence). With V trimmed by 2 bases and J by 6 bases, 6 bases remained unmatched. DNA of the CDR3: TGTGCCAGTAGTATACGGACAGGGCGGGGCGAGCAGTACTTC. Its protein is CASSIRTGRGEQYF.